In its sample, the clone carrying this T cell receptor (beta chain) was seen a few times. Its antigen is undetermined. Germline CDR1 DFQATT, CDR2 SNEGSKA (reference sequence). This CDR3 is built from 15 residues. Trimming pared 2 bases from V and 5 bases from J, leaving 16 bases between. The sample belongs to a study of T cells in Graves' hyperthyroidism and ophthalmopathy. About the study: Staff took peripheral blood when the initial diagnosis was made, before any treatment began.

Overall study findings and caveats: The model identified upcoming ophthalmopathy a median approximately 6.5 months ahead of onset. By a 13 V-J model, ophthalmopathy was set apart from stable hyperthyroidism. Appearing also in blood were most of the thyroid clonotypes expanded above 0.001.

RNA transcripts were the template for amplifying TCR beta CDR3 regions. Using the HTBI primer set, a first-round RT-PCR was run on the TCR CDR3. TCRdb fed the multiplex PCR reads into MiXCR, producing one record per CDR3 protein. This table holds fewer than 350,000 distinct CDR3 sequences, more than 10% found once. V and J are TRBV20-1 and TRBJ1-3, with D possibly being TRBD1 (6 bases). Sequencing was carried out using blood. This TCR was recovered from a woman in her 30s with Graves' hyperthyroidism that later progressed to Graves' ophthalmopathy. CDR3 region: CSARLYAGARNTIYF. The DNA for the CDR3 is TGCAGTGCTAGACTCTATGCGGGGGCTCGAAACACCATATATTTT.